This entry lists 31 T cell receptor beta chains sequenced from one sample in a study of cytomegalovirus exposure and HLA in healthy donors. A multiplex PCR was run with 60 Vbeta primers and 13 Jbeta primers. Clones were sequenced by immunoSEQ multiplex PCR, and TCRdb holds only the in-frame ones, with some missing. The sample lists roughly 100,000 clones, more than 70% occurring once. Sequenced input: PBMCs. The receptors derive from a young man in good health and CMV-seronegative.

The chain joins TRBV4-1 to TRBJ2-2; D gene unclear. V gave up 3 bases and J gave up 6 bases, with 11 bases separating them. Germline loops: CDR1 MGHRA, CDR2 YSYEKL. The CDR3 spans 14 residues. CDR3 loop: CASSHSSAPGELFF. In DNA form, the CDR3 reads TGCGCCAGCAGCCATAGCTCCGCACCCGGGGAGCTGTTTTTT.

The V gene is TRBV6-1, the J gene TRBJ1-1; TRBD1 matches 8 bases. Germline V gene sequence: CDR1 MNHNS, CDR2 SASEGT. Losses at the gene ends were 6 bases for V and 0 bases for J; bases not matched to a gene: 3. The CDR3 is 14 residues long. The CDR3 DNA reads TGTGCCAGCAGGGTACAGGGGGTGAACACTGAAGCTTTCTTT. It yields the protein CASRVQGVNTEAFF.

This clone has only one observation. The chain joins TRBV4-3 to TRBJ1-3, with D hard to call. Germline V gives CDR1 LGHNA, CDR2 YSLEER. This CDR3 region has 18 residues. Trimming left V 0 bases short and J 3 bases short, with 18 bases between. CDR3 sequence reads: CASSQDPPPLFSGNTIYF. DNA of the CDR3: TGCGCCAGCAGCCAAGATCCACCCCCCCTATTTAGTGGAAACACCATATATTTT.

The rearrangement joins TRBV29-1 to TRBJ2-5; 9 bases align to TRBD2. V dropped 6 bases and J dropped 5; count of bases not matched to a gene: 16. CDR3 length: 16 amino acids. Germline lookup yields CDR1 SQVTM and CDR2 ANQGSEA. CDR3 protein: CSVAVFAGGGGETQYF. The CDR3 region has the DNA TGCAGCGTCGCCGTTTTTGCGGGAGGGGGGGGCGAGACCCAGTACTTC.

This clone has only a few counts. This rearrangement joins TRBV28 to TRBJ1-1; D is ambiguous. V was shortened by 8 bases and J by 9 bases, with 13 bases between the two germline ends. Germline lookup yields CDR1 MDHEN and CDR2 SYDVKM. This CDR3 is 11 amino acids long. CDR3 DNA: TGTGCCAGCTCGTCTGGGGAGAAAGCTTTCTTT. It encodes CASSSGEKAFF.

The chain employs TRBV4-3 and TRBJ2-3; D not certain. The CDR3 has 17 amino acids. Germline V gene data show CDR1 as LGHNA and CDR2 as YSLEER. V lost 1 base and J lost 2, with 16 bases in between. CDR3 loop: CASSQGLPGSSTDTQYF. In DNA, the CDR3 is TGCGCCAGCAGCCAAGGTCTTCCGGGTAGCTCCACAGATACGCAGTATTTT.

This chain joins TRBV29-1 and TRBJ2-3; 9 bases are shared with TRBD1. Germline V gene sequence: CDR1 SQVTM, CDR2 ANQGSEA. V lost 8 bases, J lost 2 bases, and 17 bases stayed unmatched. The CDR3 is 17 amino acids. The CDR3 here is CSYRTLDRGRITDTQYF. CDR3 in DNA: TGCAGCTACCGGACGCTGGACAGGGGCCGTATCACAGATACGCAGTATTTT.

The chain has TRBV29-1 and TRBJ2-3; D uncertain. The V gene's germline CDR1 is SQVTM and CDR2 ANQGSEA. CDR3 length: 11 residues. Trimming cost V 2 bases and J 6 bases, with 6 bases left between them. CDR3 nucleotides: TGCAGCGTTGAATTCCTTGATACGCAGTATTTT. The encoded protein is CSVEFLDTQYF.

This chain links TRBV5-4 with TRBJ1-3, with a tentative D call TRBD1 (6 bases). The germline CDR1 and CDR2 sequences are SGHNT and YYREEE (reference sequence). The CDR3 covers 14 residues. The ends were cut back, 5 bases at V and 2 bases at J, with 11 bases in the middle. CDR3 sequence: CASSQQGTGNTIYF. Written as DNA, the CDR3 is TGTGCCAGCAGTCAACAGGGCACTGGAAACACCATATATTTT. Supplemented by reference TRBV5-4 and TRBJ1-3, the full variable domain reads ETGVTQSPTHLIKTRGQQVTLRCSSQSGHNTVSWYQQALGQGPQFIFQYYREEENGRGNFPPRFSGLQFPNYSSELNVNALELDDSALYLCASSQQGTGNTIYFGEGSWLTVV.

The gene calls are TRBV5-8 and TRBJ2-5; possible D gene TRBD2, 5 bases. The J call may be incorrect, as the DNA end agrees better with TRBJ2-7. CDR3 length: 15 amino acids. Germline CDR1 is SGHTS and CDR2 is YDEGEE. This CDR3 is CASSLRRARSYEQYF. CDR3 in DNA: TGTGCCAGCAGCTTGCGGCGGGCTCGCTCCTACGAGCAGTACTTC.

This clone has only a few counts. V gene TRBV6-1 combines with J gene TRBJ1-2, with D unclear. V was pared by 7 bases and J by 0 bases, with 9 bases between. The length of the CDR3 is 13 residues. Germline loops: CDR1 MNHNS, CDR2 SASEGT. CDR3 loop: CASNPSANYGYTF. DNA of the CDR3: TGTGCCAGCAACCCCAGCGCTAACTATGGCTACACCTTC.

CDR3 in amino acids: CASSDRIGVSYEQYF. The CDR3 bases are TGTGCCAGCAGCGACCGGATAGGGGTTTCCTACGAGCAGTACTTC. The chain joins TRBV11-2 to TRBJ2-7; D is possibly TRBD1 (5 bases). The V end was cut by 5 bases, the J end by 1 base, with 15 bases between. Per the germline V gene, CDR1 is SGHAT and CDR2 is FQNNGV. The CDR3 has 15 amino acids.

The rearrangement uses TRBV9 and TRBJ2-7; possibly TRBD1 for D (6 bases). V dropped 3 bases and J dropped 3 bases, with 16 bases sitting between them. Looked up from germline, CDR1 is SGDLS and CDR2 is YYNGEE. The CDR3 has 15 amino acids. CDR3 residues: CASSALWGPGYEQYF. In DNA, the CDR3 is TGTGCCAGCAGCGCTTTGTGGGGGCCGGGCTACGAGCAGTACTTC.

The chain employs TRBV5-4 and TRBJ1-5; no definite D call. The CDR3 is 15 amino acids. V lost 0 bases and J 2 bases, leaving 9 bases between the germline ends. Germline loops: CDR1 SGHNT, CDR2 YYREEE (reference sequence). CDR3 residues: CASSLGTGGNQPQHF. In DNA, the CDR3 is TGTGCCAGCAGCTTGGGCACCGGAGGCAATCAGCCCCAGCATTTT. The full variable domain, its missing parts supplied by reference TRBV5-4 and TRBJ1-5, is ETGVTQSPTHLIKTRGQQVTLRCSSQSGHNTVSWYQQALGQGPQFIFQYYREEENGRGNFPPRFSGLQFPNYSSELNVNALELDDSALYLCASSLGTGGNQPQHFGDGTRLSIL.

The V and J genes are TRBV13 and TRBJ2-5; D is perhaps TRBD1 (5 bases). The V end lost 7 bases, the J end lost 2 bases, and 11 bases lay between the germline ends. The CDR3 is made up of 13 amino acids. Germline V gene sequence: CDR1 PRHDT, CDR2 FYEKMQ (reference sequence). The chain's CDR3 is CASTGHRQETQYF. The CDR3 DNA reads TGTGCCAGCACCGGACACCGACAAGAGACCCAGTACTTC.

This clone showed up just a few times. This chain connects TRBV29-1 to TRBJ2-5; TRBD1 agrees at 7 bases. CDR1 and CDR2 from the germline V gene are SQVTM and ANQGSEA. V dropped 6 bases and J dropped 3; count of bases not matched to a gene: 4. The CDR3 runs to 12 residues. The CDR3 sequence is CSVVGQEETQYF. For the CDR3, the DNA is TGCAGCGTGGTTGGACAGGAAGAGACCCAGTACTTC.

There are a few counts of this clone. The J gene is TRBJ2-6, the V gene TRBV6-1, with D uncertain. CDR1 and CDR2 (germline): MNHNS, SASEGT. This CDR3 comprises 12 residues. V lost 8 bases and J 0 bases, leaving 2 bases between the germline ends. In DNA form, the CDR3 reads TGTGCCAGCCACTCTGGGGCCAACGTCCTGACTTTC. Protein sequence: CASHSGANVLTF.

The rearrangement uses TRBV19 and TRBJ2-2; 7 nucleotides align to TRBD1. The CDR3 consists of 16 residues. Germline V gene lookup returns CDR1 LNHDA and CDR2 SQIVND (reference sequence). After removal of 5 bases from V and 6 bases from J, the junction contained 12 bases not matched to a gene. The CDR3 DNA sequence: TGTGCCAGTAGTCCCGGGACAGAACACGGGCCCGGGGAGCTGTTTTTT. It specifies CASSPGTEHGPGELFF.

This chain joins TRBV7-9 and TRBJ2-1; TRBD2 agrees at 8 bases. The germline gives CDR1 SEHNR, CDR2 FQNEAQ (reference sequence). V shed 5 bases, J shed 5 bases, and the junction held 11 bases outside the gene matches. The CDR3 loop spans 16 amino acids. DNA of the CDR3: TGTGCCAGCAGCCGATCGCTTGGTAGCGGGAACAATGAGCAGTTCTTC. Protein sequence: CASSRSLGSGNNEQFF.

The chain has TRBV10-3 and TRBJ2-7, with 9 bases fitting TRBD1. The germline CDR1 and CDR2 sequences are ENHRY and SYGVKD. Germline trimming cut 0 bases from V and 6 bases from J; bases unmatched to any gene: 9. The CDR3 has 16 amino acids. CDR3 bases: TGTGCCATCAGTGAGTCGCCCCCGGGACAGGGAGCCGAGCAGTACTTC. This translates into CAISESPPGQGAEQYF.

This sequence joins TRBV15 and TRBJ2-2, with 7 bases that match TRBD2. In germline, CDR1 is LNHNV, CDR2 YYDKDF (reference sequence). The V gene end was trimmed by 0 bases and the J gene end by 3 bases; junction bases not matched to a gene: 7. The CDR3 covers 17 residues. Here the CDR3 DNA reads TGTGCCACCAGCAGAGATAAGCGGGGCGGGTACACCGGGGAGCTGTTTTTT. Translation gives CATSRDKRGGYTGELFF.

The chain uses TRBV5-5 and TRBJ1-2; D gene uncertain. Germline V lookup: CDR1 SGHKS, CDR2 YYEKEE (reference sequence). This CDR3 has 12 amino acids. Trimming stripped 0 bases from V and 5 bases from J, with 5 bases between. The CDR3 protein is CASSLGAYGYTF. CDR3 in DNA: TGTGCCAGCAGCTTGGGGGCGTATGGCTACACCTTC.

This chain links TRBV7-9 with TRBJ2-3, with D possibly being TRBD1 (6 bases). CDR3 length: 14 amino acids. The V end lost 8 bases, the J end lost 0 bases, and 12 bases lay between the germline ends. Germline V gene data show CDR1 as SEHNR and CDR2 as FQNEAQ (reference sequence). CDR3 residues: CASWGTPSTDTQYF. The CDR3 nucleotides read TGTGCCAGCTGGGGGACACCGAGCACAGATACGCAGTATTTT.

CDR3 sequence: CASSSPGQGNEKLFF. Written as DNA, the CDR3 is TGTGCCAGCAGTTCACCGGGACAGGGGAATGAAAAACTGTTTTTT. The chain carries TRBV28 and TRBJ1-4; TRBD1 agrees at 10 bases. The CDR3 is 15 residues long. Germline V gene sequence: CDR1 MDHEN, CDR2 SYDVKM. V trimming: 4 bases; J trimming: 5 bases; junction bases outside the gene matches: 4.

V gene TRBV28 combines with J gene TRBJ2-7, with a possible D match to TRBD1 (7 bases). This CDR3 contains 15 residues. Germline CDR1 MDHEN, CDR2 SYDVKM. Trimming took 6 bases from V and 2 from J, leaving 17 bases between them. CDR3 region: CASRPRGQIPYEQYF. DNA of the CDR3: TGTGCCAGCAGGCCGCGGGGACAGATACCCTACGAGCAGTACTTC. Combining the CDR3 with reference TRBV28 and TRBJ2-7 gives the whole variable domain DVKVTQSSRYLVKRTGEKVFLECVQDMDHENMFWYRQDPGLGLRLIYFSYDVKMKEKGDIPEGYSVSREKKERFSLILESASTNQTSMYLCASRPRGQIPYEQYFGPGTRLTVT.

The V and J genes are TRBV18 and TRBJ2-7, with 9 bases identical to TRBD1. With V trimmed by 6 bases and J by 6 bases, 9 bases remained unmatched. The CDR3 is made up of 14 amino acids. Germline V CDR1 and CDR2: KGHSH, LQKENI. CDR3 sequence reads: CASSRDRDSSEQYF. CDR3 coding DNA: TGTGCCAGCTCGCGGGACAGGGACTCTTCCGAGCAGTACTTC.

The gene calls are TRBV2 and TRBJ2-1, with 7 bases that match TRBD2. The CDR3 runs 11 residues. V lost 4 bases and J lost 14; bases outside the gene matches: 5. CDR1 is SNHLY, CDR2 FYNNEI, per germline. The CDR3 nucleotides are TGTGCCAGCAGTGCCAGCGGGAATGAGTTCTTC. Translating gives CASSASGNEFF.

The chain has TRBV7-2 and TRBJ2-2, with D perhaps TRBD2 (6 bases). Looked up from germline, CDR1 is SGHTA and CDR2 is FQGNSA. CDR3 length equals 17 residues. Trimming stripped 5 bases from V and 4 bases from J, with 20 bases between. This chain's CDR3 is CASSLLGGSVGTGELFF. The CDR3 region has the DNA TGTGCCAGCAGCCTGTTAGGAGGGAGCGTAGGCACCGGGGAGCTGTTTTTT. Filled out from reference TRBV7-2 and TRBJ2-2, the complete variable domain reads GAGVSQSPSNKVTEKGKDVELRCDPISGHTALYWYRQSLGQGLEFLIYFQGNSAPDKSGLPSDRFSAERTGGSVSTLTIQRTQQEDSAVYLCASSLLGGSVGTGELFFGEGSRLTVL.

Only a few counts were recorded for this clone. The chain joins TRBV2 to TRBJ1-2; D may be TRBD1 (6 bases). The germline V gene has CDR1 SNHLY and CDR2 FYNNEI. The CDR3 has 13 amino acids. V was cut by 4 bases and J by 6 bases, with 12 bases left in between. The chain's CDR3 is CASSVQGVDGYTF. CDR3 bases: TGTGCCAGCAGTGTACAGGGTGTTGATGGCTACACCTTC.

This sequence joins TRBV5-5 and TRBJ2-7; 12 positions match TRBD1. The CDR3 spans 16 residues. V was clipped by 1 base and J by 3 bases; unmatched bases: 5. In germline, CDR1 is SGHKS, CDR2 YYEKEE (reference sequence). The CDR3 coding sequence is TGTGCCAGCAGCTTGCTGGGACAGGGGGCGGGCTACGAGCAGTACTTC. It encodes CASSLLGQGAGYEQYF.

This clone was picked up one time. The rearrangement joins TRBV25-1 to TRBJ1-4, with TRBD1 matching over 7 bases. V lost 8 bases to trimming and J lost 8 bases; unmatched junction nucleotides: 11. The germline gives CDR1 MGHDK, CDR2 SYGVNS. This CDR3 has 14 residues. CDR3 loop: CASSGTDGEEKLFF. CDR3 in DNA: TGTGCCAGCTCTGGGACAGACGGGGAGGAAAAACTGTTTTTT. Supplemented by reference TRBV25-1 and TRBJ1-4, the full variable domain reads EADIYQTPRYLVIGTGKKITLECSQTMGHDKMYWYQQDPGMELHLIHYSYGVNSTEKGDLSSESTVSRIRTEHFPLTLESARPSHTSQYLCASSGTDGEEKLFFGSGTQLSVL.